This is a list of T cell receptor beta chains from one sample in a study of blood T cell repertoires in COVID-19. Repertoires were generated with immunoSEQ multiplex PCR, while TCRdb's copy carries only in-frame clones and drops some. The sample consists of around 330,000 clones, roughly 90% of them appearing once. The sequenced sample was PBMCs or T cells enriched from blood (not recorded which). The receptors here all came from a man between 60 and 75 years old who had recovered from COVID-19. CDR3s include the opening cysteine and the closing phenylalanine or tryptophan. D genes are given only for firm matches. Some rows mark clone size as missing; the rest say once, few, many or name a class of expanded clone.

d_gene	abundance	v_gene	j_gene	CDR3nt	CDR3aa
NA	NA	TRBV9	TRBJ2-5	TGTGCCAGCAGCGTCACCGGGACACCGAAAGAGACCCAGTACTTC	CASSVTGTPKETQYF
NA	NA	TRBV19	TRBJ1-2	TGTGCCAGTAGTACCTCGGACGGGACTAACTATGGCTACACCTTC	CASSTSDGTNYGYTF
NA	NA	TRBV6-5	TRBJ1-1	TGTGCCAGCAGTATAGCCTTAAACACTGAAGCTTTCTTT	CASSIALNTEAFF
NA	NA	TRBV18	TRBJ1-2	TGTGCCAGCTCACCATCAGAAGACTATGGCTACACCTTC	CASSPSEDYGYTF
TRBD1	once	TRBV15	TRBJ1-4	TGTGCCACCAGCCTGGGACAGGGAGTTGAAAAACTGTTTTTT	CATSLGQGVEKLFF
TRBD2	NA	TRBV7-9	TRBJ2-3	TGTGCCAGCAGCTCCAGACTAGCGGGGGGGCAGGATACGCAGTATTTT	CASSSRLAGGQDTQYF
TRBD1	NA	TRBV5-6	TRBJ1-6	TGTGCCAGCAGCTTGAGGACAGGCCTCAATTCACCCCTCCACTTT	CASSLRTGLNSPLHF
NA	once	TRBV19	TRBJ1-3	TGTGCCAGTAGTCCCAGGATTAGTGGAAACACCATATATTTT	CASSPRISGNTIYF
NA	NA	TRBV3-1/TRBV3-2	TRBJ1-1	TGTGCCAGCAGCCAAGGGACAGTGAACACTGAAGCTTTCTTT	CASSQGTVNTEAFF
NA	once	TRBV11-3	TRBJ2-1	TGTGCCAGCAGCTTAGATCCGCCTGGGCCCCTATACAATGAGCAGTTCTTC	CASSLDPPGPLYNEQFF
TRBD1	NA	TRBV7-9	TRBJ2-2	TGTGCCAGCAGCTCAGGAACGACAGGGGGCCGGACCGGGGAGCTGTTTTTT	CASSSGTTGGRTGELFF
NA	NA	TRBV24-1	TRBJ1-1	TGTGCCACCAGCACAGGGATTCACACTGAAGCTTTCTTT	CATSTGIHTEAFF
NA	NA	TRBV19	TRBJ2-5	TGTGCCAGTAGTAACTCAGGGCCAGAGACCCAGTACTTC	CASSNSGPETQYF
NA	NA	TRBV19	TRBJ1-4	TGTGCCAGTAGTATAGGTCCAGGGATCAATGAAAAACTGTTTTTT	CASSIGPGINEKLFF
TRBD1	NA	TRBV5-1	TRBJ1-1	TGCGCCAGCAGCCCCGAAACAGGGGCGTGGGACACTGAAGCTTTCTTT	CASSPETGAWDTEAFF
TRBD1	once	TRBV27	TRBJ1-6	TGTGCCAGCAGACAGGGGGCAGGTTCACCCCTCCACTTT	CASRQGAGSPLHF
NA	NA	TRBV29-1	TRBJ1-2	TGCAGCGTTGCCTCCCCCAGAAACTATGGCTACACCTTC	CSVASPRNYGYTF
TRBD1	once	TRBV18	TRBJ2-1	TGTGCCAGCTCACTGTTCGACAGGGCCAATGAGCAGTTCTTC	CASSLFDRANEQFF
NA	NA	TRBV27	TRBJ2-4	TGTGCCAGCGGACGGGGGTATCTAGCCAAAAACATTCAGTACTTC	CASGRGYLAKNIQYF
TRBD2	NA	TRBV12-3/TRBV12-4	TRBJ2-3	TGTGCCAGCGGATTAGCGGGGCGAGATACGCAGTATTTT	CASGLAGRDTQYF
TRBD2	NA	TRBV30	TRBJ2-3	TGTGCCTGGAGGTTCCGCGTGGGAGGGCCGCGGGATACGCAGTATTTT	CAWRFRVGGPRDTQYF
TRBD2	once	TRBV7-6	TRBJ2-7	TGTGCCAGCAGCTTAGTTGGGCGGGGGACCACCTACGAGCAGTACTTC	CASSLVGRGTTYEQYF
TRBD2	NA	TRBV5-5	TRBJ2-5	TGTGCCAGCAGCTTATCGTGGGGAGGGGAGACCCAGTACTTC	CASSLSWGGETQYF
TRBD2	NA	TRBV4-1	TRBJ2-7	TGCGCCAGCAGCCAAGTCACGGGAGGGCCTTACGAGCAGTACTTC	CASSQVTGGPYEQYF
NA	NA	TRBV12-3/TRBV12-4	TRBJ1-5	TGTGCCAGCAGTTACCGGGGCAATCAGCCCCAGCATTTT	CASSYRGNQPQHF
NA	once	TRBV7-2	TRBJ2-1	TGTGCCAGCAGTACAGCCTACAATGAGCAGTTCTTC	CASSTAYNEQFF
NA	NA	TRBV2	TRBJ2-1	TGTGCCAGCAGTTCGGGTCACTACAATGAGCAGTTCTTC	CASSSGHYNEQFF
NA	NA	TRBV3-1/TRBV3-2	TRBJ2-7	TGTGCCAGCAGCCCCCGGACAGTCTCCTACGAGCAGTACTTC	CASSPRTVSYEQYF
NA	NA	TRBV6-5	TRBJ1-3	TGTGCCAGCAGTTTAGTGAAGGGAGGTAACACCATATATTTT	CASSLVKGGNTIYF
NA	NA	TRBV11-3	TRBJ1-1	TGTGCCAGCAGCGGAGAAGGGGCAAGGATGAACACTGAAGCTTTCTTT	CASSGEGARMNTEAFF
NA	NA	TRBV4-1	TRBJ2-5	TGCGCCAGCAGCTCGCTGGGCAGGGGACAAGAGACCCAGTACTTC	CASSSLGRGQETQYF
NA	NA	TRBV5-1	TRBJ1-2	TGCGCCAGCAGCTTTCGAGCGGACAGAGACGCCTATGGCTACACCTTC	CASSFRADRDAYGYTF
NA	NA	TRBV10-1	TRBJ1-1	TGCGCCAGCAGTGAGGCCGCAGGGTGGGGTCTGAACACTGAAGCTTTCTTT	CASSEAAGWGLNTEAFF
TRBD1	NA	TRBV15	TRBJ1-5	TGTGCCACCTGCAAGGGGGCCGGTCAGCCCCAGCATTTT	CATCKGAGQPQHF
NA	once	TRBV25-1	TRBJ1-4	TGTGCCAGCAGTCTTCCCGGGATTGAAAAACTGTTTTTT	CASSLPGIEKLFF
NA	NA	TRBV29-1	TRBJ2-1	TGCAGCGCTAACCTAGCTTGGGGAGACTACAATGAGCAGTTCTTC	CSANLAWGDYNEQFF
NA	NA	TRBV20-1	TRBJ2-1	TGCAGTGCTGGTGTAGGAGGTACCTACAATGAGCAGTTCTTC	CSAGVGGTYNEQFF
TRBD1	once	TRBV5-4	TRBJ2-4	TGTGCCAGCAGCCCGGGGGACAGGGCTACTAAAAACATTCAGTACTTC	CASSPGDRATKNIQYF
NA	NA	TRBV5-6	TRBJ2-7	TGTGCCAGCAGCCTCTTCTACGAGCAGTACTTC	CASSLFYEQYF
NA	NA	TRBV24-1	TRBJ2-5	TGTGCCACCAGTGGCCAGGGGGGGACCCAGTACTTC	CATSGQGGTQYF
NA	NA	TRBV29-1	TRBJ2-1	TGCAGCGTTGATGGCTGGCAGCGGAGCTCCTACAATGAGCAGTTCTTC	CSVDGWQRSSYNEQFF